This paragraph reports one TCR beta chain. V lost 6 bases and J 0 bases, leaving 9 bases between the germline ends. The CDR3 is 14 amino acids. Germline CDR1 SEHNR, CDR2 FQNEAQ (reference sequence). This record comes from a study of blood T cell repertoires in COVID-19. Study in general: PBMCs, B-cell-depleted T cells, or T cells provided the cDNA or gDNA that made up the material.

In the authors' methods: Estimated nucleated cell counts came from reference gene primer amplification. Assay used: immunoSEQ multiplex PCR; TCRdb lists only in-frame clones, some missing. V and J calls and clone size are as listed in that table; D and trimming were resolved from the DNA. The table has 200,000 to 300,000 clones, around four fifths seen once. The J gene is TRBJ1-3, the V gene TRBV7-9; D uncertain. The sample comprised peripheral blood. This TCR was recovered from a woman aged 55-75 years with active or convalescent COVID-19. This CDR3 reads CASSSLSSGNTIYF. In nucleotides, the CDR3 is TGTGCCAGCAGTTCACTAAGCTCTGGAAACACCATATATTTT. Variable domain in full (rest from reference TRBV7-9 and TRBJ1-3): DTGVSQNPRHKITKRGQNVTFRCDPISEHNRLYWYRQTLGQGPEFLTYFQNEAQLEKSRLLSDRFSAERPKGSFSTLEIQRTEQGDSAMYLCASSSLSSGNTIYFGEGSWLTVV.